This T cell receptor (beta chain) was captured by sequencing in a study of blood T cell repertoires in COVID-19. The wider study: Both acute and convalescent COVID-19 samples were obtained from the United States, Italy and Spain. Sources were T cells, B-cell-depleted T cells, or PBMCs; the material itself was cDNA or gDNA.

TCRdb's table, derived via immunoSEQ multiplex PCR, lists solely in-frame clones and lacks some. The table has 250,000 to 400,000 clones, roughly 90% seen once. This CDR3 has 16 amino acids. The germline gives CDR1 MNHEY, CDR2 SVGAGI. V lost 0 bases and J lost 1, with 9 bases in between. This chain connects TRBV6-5 to TRBJ1-4; D is undetermined. The sequencing sample was made of peripheral blood. The clonotype comes from a woman aged 30 to 39 with COVID-19, enrolled during active disease. The CDR3 reads CASSYSLRRTNEKLFF. DNA of the CDR3: TGTGCCAGCAGTTACTCTTTACGTAGAACTAATGAAAAACTGTTTTTT.